The T cell receptor beta chain described here comes from a study of T cells in Graves' hyperthyroidism and ophthalmopathy (dated by TCRdb to the late 2010s). About the full investigation: Peripheral blood was collected at initial diagnosis, before any treatment. To identify distinguishing TCR V-J signatures, a discovery cohort of 100 patients was used, comprising under 45 with Graves' ophthalmopathy and 57 with stable Graves' hyperthyroidism. An independent validation cohort of around 19 hyperthyroidism patients and over 15 patients who later progressed to ophthalmopathy tested prospective prediction of ophthalmopathy. The approximately 98 discovery patients were randomly divided into training and test sets at a 7:3 ratio. In addition, the study compared T-cell repertoires in thyroid tissue and in blood from about six Graves' hyperthyroidism patients. Once sampling was done, hyperthyroidism patients were given methimazole at a starting dose of 30 mg daily, whereas ophthalmopathy patients were given high-dose intravenous methylprednisolone. The paper reports TCR Vbeta CDR3 sequencing of over 120 peripheral blood samples: around 45 ophthalmopathy, under 80 hyperthyroidism and some 17 progressor patients. Study-wide conclusions, independent of this receptor: Ophthalmopathy was separated from stable hyperthyroidism by a 13 V-J signature model, with approximately 89% sensitivity and roughly 84% specificity obtained in cross-validation and 80%/75% obtained in testing. Sample size was not statistically predetermined, and investigators were not blinded to group allocation. In validation, progression to ophthalmopathy was predicted by the model with 70.59% sensitivity and 72% to 80% specificity, a median of roughly six months before onset. Most expanded thyroid clonotypes (frequency above 0.001) were also found in blood, which suggests that blood repertoires may mirror thyroid immune responses.

The TCR beta CDR3 regions were amplified from RNA transcripts. The first round of RT-PCR for the TCR CDR3 was performed with the HTBI primer set and the Qiagen OneStep RT-PCR kit. Libraries were constructed in a second round of multiplex PCR, after which size selection and purification were carried out. Paired-end sequencing of the libraries was performed with 100 bp reads on an Illumina HiSeq2000. The study's own analysis went as follows. Raw data were processed with SOAPnuke, discarding reads with adapters, uncalled bases, mean Phred below 15, or no exact constant-primer or identifier match. High-quality paired reads were merged using COPE v1.2.5, and each unique nucleotide sequence was defined as a clonotype. MiTCR v1.1 was used to align the clonotypes against IMGT TRBV, TRBD and TRBJ reference segments. The analysis was restricted to V-J combinations with a frequency above 0.0001, which together covered 98% to 99.2% of the repertoires. The TCS score was defined as F50 (clonal expansion) divided by E x V (chaos), with BLOSUM62-based TCRdist calculated between CDR3 peptides within each V-J. Welch's t-statistics and random forest reduced 500 to 550 V-J features to 13, which were used in a naive Bayes classifier (R e1071). TCRdb cleaned the public reads at Q25 with fastp, built clones with MiXCR and kept in-frame beta chains. Every distinct CDR3 protein forms one entry, paired with its most common genes and DNA. These V and J calls originate from TCRdb's pipeline instead of the authors' own analysis. The table for this sample lists 400,000 to 600,000 distinct CDR3 sequences; under 25% of them were counted only once. The leading ten clones occupy roughly 29% of the sample.

Stable Graves' hyperthyroidism was defined as no progression to ophthalmopathy during 18 months of follow-up. Hyperthyroidism patients were aged 18 to 65 years and newly diagnosed, with disease duration of less than 2 months. Any patient with an uncontrolled infection, another autoimmune disease, pregnancy or lactation was excluded. Diagnoses were based on clinical symptoms, serum thyroxine and TRAb, thyroid ultrasound and orbital computed tomography. PBMCs were isolated from 10 ml of fresh peripheral blood by Ficoll-Paque density gradient centrifugation. Trizol reagent was used to extract total RNA, and RNA quality was then checked on an Agilent 2100 Bioanalyzer. V and J are trimmed by 4 bases and 1 base, and the gene matches miss 0 bases of the junction. In the germline V gene, CDR1 corresponds to MDHEN and CDR2 to SYDVKM. Inclusive of the bounding cysteine and phenylalanine, the CDR3 is 13 residues long. Only the CDR3 DNA is retained, 39 bases long and in frame from the first base.

This clonotype was seen many times. Its antigen remains unidentified. No base quality values were provided; no much bigger clone lies one nucleotide off. Specimen: blood. The V gene is TRBV28 and the J gene is TRBJ2-5; the junction holds 7 bases that match TRBD2. This TCR was recovered from a man in his late teens or twenties with Graves' hyperthyroidism. The bases read TGTGCCAGCAGTTCGGGGGGCCAAGAGACCCAGTACTTC. Its translation reads: CASSSGGQETQYF.